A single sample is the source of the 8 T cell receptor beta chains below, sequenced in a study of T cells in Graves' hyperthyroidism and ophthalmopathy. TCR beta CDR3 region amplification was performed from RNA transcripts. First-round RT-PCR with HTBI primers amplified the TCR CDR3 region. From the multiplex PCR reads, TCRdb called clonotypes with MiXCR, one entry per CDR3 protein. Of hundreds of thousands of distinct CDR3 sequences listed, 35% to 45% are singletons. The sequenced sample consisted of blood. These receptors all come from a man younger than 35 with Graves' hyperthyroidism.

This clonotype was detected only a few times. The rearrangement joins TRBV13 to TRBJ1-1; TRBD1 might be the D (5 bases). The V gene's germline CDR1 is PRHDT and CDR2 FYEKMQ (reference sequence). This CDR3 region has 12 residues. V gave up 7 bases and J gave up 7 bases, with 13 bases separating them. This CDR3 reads CASNLGAHEAFF. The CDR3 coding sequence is TGTGCCAGCAATTTAGGGGCCCATGAAGCTTTCTTT.

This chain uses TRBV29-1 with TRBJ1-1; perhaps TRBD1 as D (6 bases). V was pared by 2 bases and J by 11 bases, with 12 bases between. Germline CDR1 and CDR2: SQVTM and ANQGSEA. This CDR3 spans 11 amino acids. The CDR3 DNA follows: TGCAGCGTTGAATGGGACATTCAGGCTTTCTTT. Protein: CSVEWDIQAFF. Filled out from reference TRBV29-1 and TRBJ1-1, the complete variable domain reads SAVISQKPSRDICQRGTSLTIQCQVDSQVTMMFWYRQQPGQSLTLIATANQGSEATYESGFVIDKFPISRPNLTFSTLTVSNMSPEDSSIYLCSVEWDIQAFFGQGTRLTVV.

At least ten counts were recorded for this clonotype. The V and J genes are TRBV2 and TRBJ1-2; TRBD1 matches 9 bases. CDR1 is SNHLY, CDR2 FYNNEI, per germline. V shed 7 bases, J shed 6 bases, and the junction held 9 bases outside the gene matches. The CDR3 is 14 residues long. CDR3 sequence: CASTGWDRVNGYTF. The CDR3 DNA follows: TGTGCCAGCACCGGCTGGGACAGGGTAAATGGCTACACCTTC.

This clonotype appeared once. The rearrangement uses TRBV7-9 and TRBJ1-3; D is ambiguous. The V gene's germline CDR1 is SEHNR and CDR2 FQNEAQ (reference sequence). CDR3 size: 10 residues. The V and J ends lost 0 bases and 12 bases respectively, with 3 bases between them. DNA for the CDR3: TGTGCCAGCAGCTTAGCCAGCATATATTTT. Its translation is CASSLASIYF.

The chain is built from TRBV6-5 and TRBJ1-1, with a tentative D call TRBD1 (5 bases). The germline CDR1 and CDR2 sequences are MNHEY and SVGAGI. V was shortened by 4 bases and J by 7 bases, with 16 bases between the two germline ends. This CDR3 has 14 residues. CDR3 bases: TGTGCCAGCAGTTGGGGATACGGGGGACTTGAAGCTTTCTTT. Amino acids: CASSWGYGGLEAFF.

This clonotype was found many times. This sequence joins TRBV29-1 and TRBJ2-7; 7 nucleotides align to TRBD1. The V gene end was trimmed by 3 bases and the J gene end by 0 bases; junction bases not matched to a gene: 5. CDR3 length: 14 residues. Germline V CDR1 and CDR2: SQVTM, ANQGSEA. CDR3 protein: CSVEEGGSSYEQYF. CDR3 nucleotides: TGCAGCGTTGAGGAAGGGGGCAGCTCCTACGAGCAGTACTTC.

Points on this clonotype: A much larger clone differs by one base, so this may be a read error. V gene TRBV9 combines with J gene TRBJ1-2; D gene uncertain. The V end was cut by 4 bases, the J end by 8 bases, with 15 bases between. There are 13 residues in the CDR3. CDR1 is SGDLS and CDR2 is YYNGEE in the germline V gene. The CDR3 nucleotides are TGTGCCAGCAGCCAAGAGAGGGTGAGAGGCTACACCTTC. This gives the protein CASSQERVRGYTF.

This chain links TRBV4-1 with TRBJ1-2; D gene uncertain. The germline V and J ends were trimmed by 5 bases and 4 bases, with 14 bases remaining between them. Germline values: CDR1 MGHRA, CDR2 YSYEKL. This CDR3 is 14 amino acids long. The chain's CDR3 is CASSTLPLSYGYTF. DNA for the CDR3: TGCGCCAGCAGCACCCTACCCCTTTCCTATGGCTACACCTTC.